This TCR beta chain originates from a study of blood T cell repertoires in COVID-19. Study-wide context: Sources were T cells, B-cell-depleted T cells, or PBMCs; the material itself was cDNA or gDNA.

In the study's own analysis: Amplification of reference gene primers provided the estimated nucleated cell counts. This table comes from immunoSEQ multiplex PCR, and its TCRdb copy is limited to in-frame clones, with some not included. V, J and clone size were drawn from that table, and D and trimming were deduced from the DNA. Of around 370,000 clones listed, approximately 89% are singletons. This clone came up once. Germline lookup yields CDR1 ENHRY and CDR2 SYGVKD. Trimming cost V 2 bases and J 4 bases, with 11 bases left between them. The CDR3 spans 15 residues. The chain joins TRBV10-3 to TRBJ2-2; tentative D call: TRBD2 (5 bases). This sequence originates from a woman aged 18-29 years who had recovered from COVID-19. The sequencing sample was made of peripheral blood. The CDR3 loop reads CAISEGRLGTGELFF. The CDR3, as DNA: TGTGCCATCAGTGAGGGGAGACTCGGCACCGGGGAGCTGTTTTTT.